This T cell receptor (beta chain) appears in the sequencing data of a study of blood T cells in healthy people across ages. Study conclusions and caveats: More naive CD4+ cells and higher diversity marked long-lived donors relative to aged donors. Diversity of TCR beta per million T cells declined in a roughly linear way with age.

About this clonotype: Antigen unknown.

Primed by a sample-barcoded 5' primer and a J-beta primer mix, a second PCR proceeded for about 6 to 11 cycles. TCRdb independently ran MiXCR on the 5' RACE reads; one entry per CDR3 protein. The sample lists over 950,000 distinct CDR3 sequences; 35% to 40% were seen once. The germline V gene encodes CDR1 MNHEY and CDR2 SVGEGT. This CDR3 contains 16 residues. Between the trimmed V and J ends, which lost 8 bases and 1 base, there was a span of 18 bases. Healthy Russian Caucasian donors spanned ages about 6 to 100 years. The sequence was obtained from a man between 18 and 35 years old in good health. The sequenced sample consisted of blood. The chain links TRBV6-2 or TRBV6-3 to TRBJ2-1, with TRBD1 as a possible D gene (5 bases). The CDR3 bases are TGTGCCAGCGTTAGGGGATACGACTTATCCTACAATGAGCAGTTCTTC. The encoded protein is CASVRGYDLSYNEQFF.